This T cell receptor beta chain was retrieved from a study of cytomegalovirus exposure and HLA in healthy donors. General study points: The classifier was said to identify cytomegalovirus status with high specificity and sensitivity. Confirmation was obtained in vitro that a few CMV-associated chains are specific for CMV antigens.

This clone was detected once. The antigen remains undetermined. The germline V gene has CDR1 SGHNT and CDR2 YENEEA. There are 15 residues in the CDR3. The V and J ends lost 2 bases and 3 bases respectively, with 12 bases between them. Primers included in the PCR were 60 Vbeta and 13 Jbeta primers. Sequencing used immunoSEQ multiplex PCR; TCRdb keeps in-frame clones, though not all of them. The sample contains 60,000 to 70,000 clones, approximately 71% of which appear only once. Input material: PBMCs. The chain recombines TRBV11-3 with TRBJ2-3; a possible D gene is TRBD1 (7 bases). This receptor was obtained from a man aged 45 to 65 in good health and CMV-seropositive. The CDR3 DNA reads as TGTGCCAGCAGCTTAAGGGGGCTAGCGACAGATACGCAGTATTTT. Protein sequence: CASSLRGLATDTQYF. The variable domain in full, with the rest retrieved from reference TRBV11-3 and TRBJ2-3, is EAGVVQSPRYKIIEKKQPVAFWCNPISGHNTLYWYLQNLGQGPELLIRYENEEAVDDSQLPKDRFSAERLKGVDSTLKIQPAELGDSAVYLCASSLRGLATDTQYFGPGTRLTVL.